One and the same sample provided the 20 T cell receptor beta chains below, sequenced in a study of shared clonotypes between healthy human individuals (dated by TCRdb to 2018 to 2020). Library creation used the immunoSEQ multiplex PCR assay. The table comes from immuneACCESS by way of TCRdb, which keeps in-frame sequences with V and J called. Part of the clones is missing from these tables; in studies checked, under half for an unresolved V gene and the rest for unknown reasons. The sample records about 2 million clones, just under 95% of which are singletons. Of the sample, more than 0.95% is held by the ten largest clones. CD8 naive samples consisted of CD45RO-negative cells that were positively selected for CCR7, yielding a CD45RA+CCR7+ population without TemRA cells. The sample was naive CD8+ T cells sorted from blood. The sample's cell subset or site label, in plain terms: CD45RA+CCR7+. These TCRs come from a man between 18 and 29 years old in good health.

The chain carries TRBV9 and TRBJ2-3; TRBD2 aligns across 11 bases. Germline V gene lookup returns CDR1 SGDLS and CDR2 YYNGEE. With V trimmed by 2 bases and J by 4 bases, 9 bases remained unmatched. CDR3 length: 17 amino acids. This CDR3 reads CASSVGVAGGPADTQYF. Here the CDR3 DNA reads TGTGCCAGCAGCGTTGGGGTAGCGGGGGGGCCCGCAGATACGCAGTATTTT.

V gene TRBV12-5 combines with J gene TRBJ2-3; 9 nucleotides match TRBD2. CDR1 and CDR2 (germline): LGHNT, FRNRAP. Losses at the gene ends were 5 bases for V and 2 bases for J; bases not matched to a gene: 8. The CDR3 has 16 residues. As DNA, the CDR3 is TGTGCTAGTGGTCCCACGGGACTAGCAGACACAGATACGCAGTATTTT. It translates to CASGPTGLADTDTQYF.

This chain links TRBV19 with TRBJ1-5, with D maybe TRBD1 (5 bases). Germline values: CDR1 LNHDA, CDR2 SQIVND (reference sequence). With 5 bases removed from V and 2 bases from J, the gap between germline ends came to 13 bases. The CDR3 runs to 15 residues. CDR3 sequence reads: CASSDTGFGNQPQHF. The CDR3 bases are TGTGCCAGTAGTGACACAGGTTTTGGCAATCAGCCCCAGCATTTT.

The chain employs TRBV5-6 and TRBJ2-7; 7 nucleotides align to TRBD2. Germline V gene lookup returns CDR1 SGHDT and CDR2 YYEEEE. The length of the CDR3 is 13 residues. The J segment lost 4 bases and the V segment lost 5 bases, leaving 6 bases of the junction unmatched. Written as DNA, the CDR3 is TGTGCCAGCAGAGAATGGGGGGGATACGAGCAGTACTTC. Its protein product is CASREWGGYEQYF.

The chain joins TRBV5-6 to TRBJ2-7; the match to TRBD2 covers 7 bases. V dropped 1 base and J dropped 5; count of bases not matched to a gene: 12. In germline, CDR1 is SGHDT, CDR2 YYEEEE. The CDR3 consists of 16 residues. CDR3 region: CASSLSGGESTHEQYF. In nucleotides, the CDR3 is TGTGCCAGCAGCTTGTCTGGGGGGGAGTCAACCCACGAGCAGTACTTC.

The genes are TRBV7-9 and TRBJ1-1; no reliable D call. Trimming stripped 5 bases from V and 0 bases from J, with 4 bases between. CDR3 length: 12 residues. The germline V gene has CDR1 SEHNR and CDR2 FQNEAQ (reference sequence). The CDR3 sequence: CASSVLNTEAFF. The CDR3 DNA sequence: TGTGCCAGCAGCGTTTTGAACACTGAAGCTTTCTTT.

As concerns this clone: Within the sample, other DNA sequences also encode this same CDR3. The chain has TRBV5-1 and TRBJ2-7; tentative D call: TRBD2 (5 bases). Germline CDR1 SGHRS, CDR2 YFSETQ. CDR3 length equals 13 residues. With 4 bases removed from V and 3 bases from J, the gap between germline ends came to 11 bases. CDR3 DNA: TGCGCCAGCAGCCTAGGCGCGGGCTACGAGCAGTACTTC. It codes for CASSLGAGYEQYF.

The CDR3 DNA follows: TGCGCCAGCAGCTTGGTCTACCCCCCAGGGGGCCCCTACGAGCAGTACTTC. Protein product: CASSLVYPPGGPYEQYF. This chain connects TRBV5-1 to TRBJ2-7, with 8 bases fitting TRBD1. The CDR3 has 17 amino acids. Germline V gene lookup returns CDR1 SGHRS and CDR2 YFSETQ. With 0 bases clipped from V and 2 bases from J, the junction kept 10 bases outside the gene matches.

The genes are TRBV9 and TRBJ2-2; D may correspond to TRBD1 or TRBD2 (6 bases each). V lost 4 bases to trimming and J lost 4 bases, with 17 bases between them. The germline V gene encodes CDR1 SGDLS and CDR2 YYNGEE. The CDR3 contains 16 residues. The CDR3 reads CASSHPRGEITGELFF. The CDR3 DNA follows: TGTGCCAGCAGCCACCCGAGGGGGGAAATCACCGGGGAGCTGTTTTTT.

The chain recombines TRBV27 with TRBJ2-3, with D uncertain. This CDR3 region has 12 residues. V lost 5 bases and J 0 bases, leaving 3 bases between the germline ends. Per germline, CDR1 MNHEY and CDR2 SMNVEV (reference sequence). CDR3 DNA: TGTGCCAGCAGTCATAGCACAGATACGCAGTATTTT. Its protein is CASSHSTDTQYF.

The V gene is TRBV10-2, the J gene TRBJ2-7; 8 bases map to TRBD1. V shed 10 bases and J 2 bases; nucleotides not matched to a gene: 13. The CDR3 runs to 15 residues. CDR1 and CDR2 from the germline V gene are WSHSY and SAAADI. The CDR3 spells CATTPPDREPYEQYF. The CDR3 DNA reads as TGCGCCACCACCCCACCGGACAGGGAACCCTACGAGCAGTACTTC.

The chain combines TRBV11-2 with TRBJ2-7, with TRBD2 identical over 7 bases. This CDR3 contains 14 residues. V trimming: 7 bases; J trimming: 5 bases; junction bases outside the gene matches: 11. Looked up from germline, CDR1 is SGHAT and CDR2 is FQNNGV. This CDR3 reads CASTLMGGPDEQYF. The DNA for the CDR3 is TGTGCCAGCACCCTCATGGGAGGGCCCGACGAGCAGTACTTC.

V gene TRBV13 combines with J gene TRBJ2-7; the D gene is possibly TRBD1 (6 bases). This CDR3 is built from 14 residues. The V end was cut by 5 bases, the J end by 0 bases, with 11 bases between. The germline V gene encodes CDR1 PRHDT and CDR2 FYEKMQ (reference sequence). CDR3 DNA sequence: TGTGCCAGCAGCGCGACAGGACACTCCTACGAGCAGTACTTC. The encoded protein is CASSATGHSYEQYF.

In DNA form, the CDR3 reads TGTGCCTGGAGCAGTGGACAGGGCTATGGCTACACCTTC. Residues: CAWSSGQGYGYTF. The V and J genes are TRBV30 and TRBJ1-2; 8 nucleotides line up with TRBD1. J was trimmed by 4 bases and V by 3 bases; bases with no gene match: 4. Germline loops: CDR1 GTSNPN, CDR2 SVGIG (reference sequence). The length of the CDR3 is 13 residues.

On this clone: Other DNA sequences in the sample encode the same CDR3. The CDR3 bases are TGCGCCAGCAGCCACCGACAGGGGACCTACGAGCAGTACTTC. Its translation is CASSHRQGTYEQYF. The rearrangement uses TRBV4-1 and TRBJ2-7; 8 bases line up with TRBD1. Germline assignment: CDR1 MGHRA and CDR2 YSYEKL. This CDR3 has 14 residues. V lost 3 bases to trimming and J lost 2 bases; unmatched junction nucleotides: 3.

The CDR3 DNA is TGTGCCAGCAGTTTGGGGCCTTACTCTGGGGCCAACGTCCTGACTTTC. Its translation is CASSLGPYSGANVLTF. This chain joins TRBV27 and TRBJ2-6; tentatively, D is TRBD1 (5 bases). The length of the CDR3 is 16 residues. Trimming took off 3 bases at V and 0 bases at J, with 9 bases between the two ends. The germline CDR1 and CDR2 sequences are MNHEY and SMNVEV (reference sequence).

The gene calls are TRBV4-3 and TRBJ2-1, with 8 nucleotides matching TRBD2. This CDR3 comprises 15 residues. Germline trimming cut 2 bases from V and 6 bases from J; bases unmatched to any gene: 6. The V gene's germline CDR1 is LGHNA and CDR2 YSLEER. The CDR3 loop reads CASSQTLAESNEQFF. DNA for the CDR3: TGCGCCAGCAGCCAAACACTAGCGGAGAGCAATGAGCAGTTCTTC.

This chain connects TRBV28 to TRBJ2-5, with D possibly being TRBD2 (6 bases). The germline CDR1 and CDR2 sequences are MDHEN and SYDVKM. The CDR3 runs to 14 residues. V dropped 10 bases and J dropped 1 base, with 16 bases sitting between them. The CDR3, as DNA: TGTGCCACCAAATGGGGGGAGAGCCAAGAGACCCAGTACTTC. The encoded protein is CATKWGESQETQYF.

The gene calls are TRBV28 and TRBJ2-7; 8 bases are a match to TRBD1. Germline V gene sequence: CDR1 MDHEN, CDR2 SYDVKM. The CDR3 contains 15 residues. Trimming removed 3 bases from V and 4 bases from J; junction bases left unmatched: 8. CDR3 sequence: CASSLVGTGGYEQYF. In nucleotides, the CDR3 is TGTGCCAGCAGTTTGGTCGGTACAGGGGGTTACGAGCAGTACTTC.

V gene TRBV5-1 combines with J gene TRBJ1-1; TRBD1 agrees at 7 bases. CDR1 SGHRS and CDR2 YFSETQ come from the germline V gene. The CDR3 loop spans 14 amino acids. Germline trimming cut 4 bases from V and 6 bases from J; bases unmatched to any gene: 9. The CDR3: CASSRDTGDPEAFF. Written as DNA, the CDR3 is TGCGCCAGCAGCAGAGATACAGGGGATCCTGAAGCTTTCTTT. Supplemented by reference TRBV5-1 and TRBJ1-1, the full variable domain reads KAGVTQTPRYLIKTRGQQVTLSCSPISGHRSVSWYQQTPGQGLQFLFEYFSETQRNKGNFPGRFSGRQFSNSRSEMNVSTLELGDSALYLCASSRDTGDPEAFFGQGTRLTVV.